The 18 T cell receptor beta chains in this list originate from one sample, sequenced in a study of T cells in localized non-small cell lung cancer. The data were produced by immunoSEQ multiplex PCR, yet TCRdb's version contains in-frame clones alone and is incomplete. The table records about 23,000 clones, over 75% of them present only once. Sequenced here: peripheral blood, sampled before any cancer treatment. These receptors were taken from a woman aged 40-75 years with stage I lung adenocarcinoma.

The J gene is TRBJ2-3, the V gene TRBV25-1, with D possibly being TRBD1 or TRBD2 (5 bases each). CDR1 and CDR2 (germline): MGHDK, SYGVNS. V lost 7 bases to trimming and J lost 1 base, with 9 bases between them. This CDR3 is built from 13 residues. CDR3 in amino acids: CASIGTGTDTQYF. Written as DNA, the CDR3 is TGTGCCAGCATCGGGACCGGCACAGATACGCAGTATTTT.

The chain has TRBV10-2 and TRBJ1-3, with 10 bases fitting TRBD1. Trimming took 6 bases from V and 2 from J; bases not matched to a gene: 25. Germline CDR1 reads WSHSY; CDR2 reads SAAADI. The CDR3 covers 22 residues. This CDR3 is CASRARPGQGSRDAPAGNTIYF. The CDR3 nucleotides read TGCGCCAGCAGAGCTCGACCGGGACAGGGGAGTCGAGACGCACCCGCTGGAAACACCATATATTTT.

The chain couples TRBV5-1 to TRBJ2-7; a weak D match, TRBD2 (5 bases). This CDR3 spans 13 amino acids. Germline CDR1 reads SGHRS; CDR2 reads YFSETQ. Trimming pared 0 bases from V and 6 bases from J, leaving 10 bases between. CDR3 amino acids: CASSLGPAGEQYF. The CDR3 region has the DNA TGCGCCAGCAGCTTGGGACCTGCGGGCGAGCAGTACTTC.

The gene calls are TRBV28 and TRBJ2-7, with a possible D match to TRBD2 (6 bases). V lost 9 bases and J lost 6, with 24 bases in between. Per germline, CDR1 MDHEN and CDR2 SYDVKM. The CDR3 sequence is 15 residues long. The chain's CDR3 is CASLRERVPIVEQYF. The CDR3 nucleotides are TGTGCCAGTCTTCGGGAGCGGGTCCCAATCGTCGAGCAGTACTTC.

V is TRBV6-6 and J is TRBJ1-4; a possible D gene is TRBD1 (5 bases). The CDR3 spans 14 residues. Germline values: CDR1 MNHNY, CDR2 SVGAGI (reference sequence). V lost 6 bases to trimming and J lost 1 base, with 9 bases between them. The CDR3 reads CASSPTVTNEKLFF. CDR3 bases: TGTGCCAGCAGCCCGACAGTAACTAATGAAAAACTGTTTTTT.

The chain employs TRBV27 and TRBJ1-4; D is uncertain. V was cut by 2 bases and J by 4 bases, with 11 bases left in between. The germline CDR1 and CDR2 sequences are MNHEY and SMNVEV (reference sequence). The CDR3 is 15 amino acids. CDR3 nucleotide sequence: TGTGCCAGCAGTTTAATCGGCAGCAGTAATGAAAAACTGTTTTTT. Its translation: CASSLIGSSNEKLFF.

The rearrangement joins TRBV7-6 to TRBJ2-6; no clear D gene. The V and J ends lost 2 bases and 0 bases respectively, with 5 bases between them. Per germline, CDR1 SGHVS and CDR2 FNYEAQ. The CDR3 runs 15 residues. This CDR3 is CASSLMVSGANVLTF. The DNA for the CDR3 is TGTGCCAGCAGCTTAATGGTCTCTGGGGCCAACGTCCTGACTTTC.

This sequence joins TRBV6-6 and TRBJ2-3; D call uncertain. V was trimmed by 5 bases and J by 6 bases, leaving 6 bases between them. There are 11 residues in the CDR3. Germline CDR1 MNHNY, CDR2 SVGAGI (reference sequence). The CDR3 DNA sequence: TGTGCCAGCAGTACCTCCGATACGCAGTATTTT. Protein: CASSTSDTQYF.

V and J are TRBV7-2 and TRBJ2-1, with 7 bases identical to TRBD2. J lost 0 bases, V lost 3 bases, and 8 bases had no gene match. This CDR3 has 17 residues. The V gene's germline CDR1 is SGHTA and CDR2 FQGNSA. CDR3 coding DNA: TGTGCCAGCAGCTTGAGCGGGACCAGGAGCTCCTACAATGAGCAGTTCTTC. Amino acid sequence: CASSLSGTRSSYNEQFF.

This chain uses TRBV5-1 with TRBJ2-2; D might be TRBD1 (6 bases). Trimming took off 3 bases at V and 7 bases at J, with 19 bases between the two ends. In germline, CDR1 is SGHRS, CDR2 YFSETQ. The CDR3 has 16 amino acids. This chain's CDR3 is CASSYYGDMNLGELFF. The CDR3 DNA is TGCGCCAGCAGCTACTACGGGGACATGAACCTCGGGGAGCTGTTTTTT.

The sample holds one count of this clone. The chain links TRBV4-3 to TRBJ2-1; 7 bases map to TRBD2. The CDR3 runs 15 residues. V dropped 3 bases and J dropped 5; count of bases not matched to a gene: 7. Germline CDR1 LGHNA, CDR2 YSLEER. CDR3 region: CASSQALASNNEQFF. The DNA of the CDR3 is TGCGCCAGCAGCCAGGCACTAGCGTCCAACAATGAGCAGTTCTTC.

The V call is TRBV11-2, the J call TRBJ2-1; 9 bases fit TRBD1. Germline V gene lookup returns CDR1 SGHAT and CDR2 FQNNGV. The V segment lost 6 bases and the J segment 8 bases; nucleotides outside the gene matches: 8. CDR3 length equals 14 residues. The CDR3 coding sequence is TGTGCCAGCAGGCAACAGGGGGCGAACTATGAGCAGTTCTTC. Translated, it gives CASRQQGANYEQFF.

The V and J genes are TRBV28 and TRBJ1-1, with D unclear. The CDR3 length is 13 residues. CDR1 is MDHEN and CDR2 is SYDVKM in the germline V gene. V lost 1 base, J lost 8 bases, and 11 bases lay in between. CDR3 bases: TGTGCCAGCAGTTTATTCCCAGGAGCAGAAGCTTTCTTT. Amino acids: CASSLFPGAEAFF.

V usage is TRBV29-1 and J usage is TRBJ1-2; D remains unclear. Germline CDR1 and CDR2: SQVTM and ANQGSEA. With 4 bases removed from V and 5 bases from J, the gap between germline ends came to 14 bases. CDR3 length: 13 residues. CDR3 bases: TGCAGCGTTGTTGTGGACGGACCGTATGGCTACACCTTC. Its protein product is CSVVVDGPYGYTF.

This clone was detected once. V is TRBV7-8 and J is TRBJ1-1; D may be TRBD1 (5 bases). The CDR3 has 14 residues. Trimming cost V 6 bases and J 4 bases, with 15 bases left between them. Germline CDR1 and CDR2: SGHVS and FQNEAQ. The CDR3 region is CASRLREGLTEAFF. CDR3 sequence (DNA): TGTGCCAGCAGACTCAGGGAGGGGCTCACTGAAGCTTTCTTT.

The gene calls are TRBV6-5 and TRBJ1-3; the D gene is possibly TRBD1 (5 bases). The V and J ends lost 9 bases and 0 bases respectively, with 15 bases between them. This CDR3 has 15 residues. In germline, CDR1 is MNHEY, CDR2 SVGAGI. The CDR3 loop is CARGLRGVSGNTIYF. The CDR3 coding sequence is TGTGCCAGGGGACTCCGGGGGGTCTCTGGAAACACCATATATTTT.

The rearrangement joins TRBV7-6 to TRBJ1-6; tentatively, D is TRBD1 (5 bases). Trimming took off 2 bases at V and 8 bases at J, with 16 bases between the two ends. Germline assignment: CDR1 SGHVS and CDR2 FNYEAQ. This CDR3 contains 16 residues. CDR3 bases: TGTGCCAGCAGCTTAAGGGCAGTCGGGGGATATTCACCCCTCCACTTT. This gives the protein CASSLRAVGGYSPLHF. Full variable domain (missing parts from reference TRBV7-6 and TRBJ1-6): GAGVSQSPRYKVTKRGQDVALRCDPISGHVSLYWYRQALGQGPEFLTYFNYEAQQDKSGLPNDRFSAERPEGSISTLTIQRTEQRDSAMYRCASSLRAVGGYSPLHFGNGTRLTVT.

This chain links TRBV10-1 with TRBJ2-7; the D gene could be TRBD1 or TRBD2 (5 bases each). Germline V gene sequence: CDR1 WNHNN, CDR2 SYGVQD (reference sequence). Trimming left V 5 bases short and J 6 bases short, with 14 bases between. The CDR3 consists of 13 residues. The CDR3 DNA reads TGCGCCAGCAGTCGGGACCAGGAGACCGAGCAGTACTTC. This codes for CASSRDQETEQYF.